This passage covers 31 T cell receptor beta chains from one sample sequenced in a study of breast tumors, draining lymph nodes, adjacent tissues. TCRdb ran MiXCR on the multiplex PCR reads and lists one entry per CDR3 protein. Of nearly 200,000 distinct CDR3 sequences in the sample, 31% were seen once. Axillary draining lymph nodes of breast cancer patients supplied the node samples. Input material: axillary lymph node tissue. These receptors were collected from a female donor with breast cancer. Some clones in this sample may be carry-over from other donors' samples.

This clonotype showed up many times. J is TRBJ2-3 and V is TRBV20-1, with 10 positions matching TRBD2. The CDR3 consists of 14 residues. Germline V gene data show CDR1 as DFQATT and CDR2 as SNEGSKA (reference sequence). J lost 5 bases, V lost 6 bases, and 8 bases had no gene match. For the CDR3, the DNA is TGCAGTGCCACGAGCGGGAGGGCTGGAGATACGCAGTATTTT. Its translation: CSATSGRAGDTQYF.

In this sample, this clonotype turned up once. The V gene is TRBV4-2, the J gene TRBJ1-6; D is possibly TRBD1 (5 bases). The CDR3 totals 16 residues. Germline V gene sequence: CDR1 LGHNA, CDR2 YNFKEQ. Between the trimmed V and J ends, which lost 4 bases and 7 bases, there was a span of 17 bases. This chain's CDR3 is CASSPEYGQGNSPLHF. As DNA, the CDR3 is TGTGCCAGCAGCCCCGAATATGGGCAGGGAAATTCACCCCTCCACTTT.

The chain joins TRBV29-1 to TRBJ2-3, with D perhaps TRBD2 (6 bases). Germline CDR1 and CDR2: SQVTM and ANQGSEA. CDR3 length: 13 amino acids. Here the CDR3 DNA reads TGCAGTGTCCGAAGCGGGAGCACAGATACGCAGTATTTT. Its translation is CSVRSGSTDTQYF.

This clonotype has at least ten counts. The genes are TRBV12-3 or TRBV12-4 and TRBJ2-3; 12 nucleotides align to TRBD1. The length of the CDR3 is 14 residues. Trimming removed 10 bases from V and 4 bases from J; junction bases left unmatched: 6. Here the CDR3 reads CATTGTGGSDTQYF. Written as DNA, the CDR3 is TGTGCCACCACCGGGACAGGGGGCTCAGATACGCAGTATTTT.

This clonotype came up many times. This rearrangement joins TRBV6-5 to TRBJ1-5, with 9 nucleotides matching TRBD1. The CDR3 spans 16 residues. J lost 6 bases, V lost 5 bases, and 11 bases had no gene match. Germline assignment: CDR1 MNHEY and CDR2 SVGAGI. CDR3 coding DNA: TGTGCCAGCAGTCCCTCGGACAGGGGAGGTGGTCAGCCCCAGCATTTT. This sequence encodes CASSPSDRGGGQPQHF.

The chain carries TRBV7-8 and TRBJ2-5, with D possibly being TRBD1 (5 bases). Per the germline V gene, CDR1 is SGHVS and CDR2 is FQNEAQ. The CDR3 extends over 16 amino acids. V lost 6 bases to trimming and J lost 5 bases, with 22 bases between them. The CDR3 loop is CASSPQALLYNETQYF. DNA for the CDR3: TGTGCCAGCAGTCCACAGGCGTTACTCTACAATGAGACCCAGTACTTC.

This clonotype was seen at least ten times. The V gene is TRBV5-1, the J gene TRBJ2-2; 10 positions match TRBD1. The trim removed 3 bases at V and 1 base at J, leaving 3 bases unmatched. The V gene's germline CDR1 is SGHRS and CDR2 YFSETQ. This CDR3 contains 16 residues. The CDR3 loop reads CASSYRDRGNTGELFF. DNA for the CDR3: TGCGCCAGCAGCTATCGGGACAGGGGGAACACCGGGGAGCTGTTTTTT.

This clonotype appeared many times. The gene calls are TRBV7-2 and TRBJ1-4, with no clear D. There are 14 residues in the CDR3. Germline V gene sequence: CDR1 SGHTA, CDR2 FQGNSA. The V gene lost 3 bases and the J gene lost 3 bases, with 8 bases spanning the gap. CDR3 protein: CASSFGGSNEKLFF. The DNA for the CDR3 is TGTGCCAGCAGCTTTGGTGGATCTAATGAAAAACTGTTTTTT.

V and J are TRBV5-1 and TRBJ2-5; 10 bases map to TRBD2. V lost 0 bases and J lost 1; bases outside the gene matches: 3. The CDR3 is 16 amino acids. Germline CDR1 SGHRS, CDR2 YFSETQ. CDR3 DNA: TGCGCCAGCAGCTTGGCACTAGCGGGGTTCCAAGAGACCCAGTACTTC. It codes for CASSLALAGFQETQYF.

This clonotype has at least ten counts. The chain recombines TRBV25-1 with TRBJ2-6, with D possibly being TRBD1 (7 bases). CDR1 and CDR2 from the germline V gene are MGHDK and SYGVNS. This CDR3 has 16 residues. V lost 4 bases to trimming and J lost 2 bases, with 12 bases between them. The CDR3 reads CASSGLRGAGANVLTF. In DNA form, the CDR3 reads TGTGCCAGCAGTGGCCTCAGGGGGGCTGGGGCCAACGTCCTGACTTTC.

The sample holds many counts of this clonotype. The rearrangement links TRBV14 to TRBJ2-2; 12 bases map to TRBD2. The germline CDR1 and CDR2 sequences are SGHDN and FVKESK. V was clipped by 4 bases and J by 7 bases; unmatched bases: 4. This CDR3 has 15 residues. In nucleotides, the CDR3 is TGTGCCAGCAGCCTGACTAGCGGGAGTATCGGGGAGCTGTTTTTT. Protein: CASSLTSGSIGELFF.

The chain couples TRBV12-3 or TRBV12-4 to TRBJ2-5; the D is unclear. Between the trimmed V and J ends, which lost 1 base and 0 bases, there was a span of 9 bases. The CDR3 has 15 residues. As DNA, the CDR3 is TGTGCCAGCAGTTTAGTAGGGAACAACCAAGAGACCCAGTACTTC. Protein: CASSLVGNNQETQYF.

This clonotype was counted at least ten times. The chain combines TRBV7-9 with TRBJ2-7; 7 nucleotides agree with TRBD1. V lost 5 bases to trimming and J lost 0 bases; unmatched junction nucleotides: 7. The CDR3 consists of 15 residues. The V gene's germline CDR1 is SEHNR and CDR2 FQNEAQ (reference sequence). Written as DNA, the CDR3 is TGTGCCAGCAGCCGAGACAGGGCCAGCTCCTACGAGCAGTACTTC. Protein product: CASSRDRASSYEQYF.

This clonotype was counted between two and nine times. This chain connects TRBV9 to TRBJ1-1, with D possibly being TRBD1 (6 bases). Germline assignment: CDR1 SGDLS and CDR2 YYNGEE. This CDR3 is 13 amino acids long. Trimming pared 3 bases from V and 3 bases from J, leaving 9 bases between. In DNA, the CDR3 is TGTGCCAGCAGCGGACAGGTTCACACTGAAGCTTTCTTT. Protein sequence: CASSGQVHTEAFF.

This clonotype was picked up many times. The V gene is TRBV30, the J gene TRBJ2-3; D is unresolved. Trimming took off 2 bases at V and 6 bases at J, with 9 bases between the two ends. The germline gives CDR1 GTSNPN, CDR2 SVGIG (reference sequence). CDR3 length: 12 residues. As DNA, the CDR3 is TGTGCCTGGAGTAGAAAAGCTGATACGCAGTATTTT. This translates into CAWSRKADTQYF.

This clonotype was found many times. The chain recombines TRBV18 with TRBJ2-5, with 7 nucleotides matching TRBD2. Germline CDR1 and CDR2: KGHSH and LQKENI. This CDR3 region has 13 residues. The junction had 3 bases not matched to a gene; V was cut back by 4 bases and J by 4 bases. CDR3 loop: CASSLGLGETQYF. The CDR3 DNA reads as TGTGCCAGCTCACTCGGACTAGGAGAGACCCAGTACTTC.

This clonotype was recorded a few times. The chain joins TRBV6-5 to TRBJ2-3; 7 bases line up with TRBD1. The V and J ends lost 5 bases and 5 bases, in that order; junction bases with no gene match: 10. Germline V gives CDR1 MNHEY, CDR2 SVGAGI. The length of the CDR3 is 15 residues. CDR3 nucleotide sequence: TGTGCCAGCAGTACCCCCAGACAGGGTGAAGATACGCAGTATTTT. Amino acid sequence: CASSTPRQGEDTQYF.

There are a few counts of this clonotype. The genes are TRBV6-6 and TRBJ2-6; no definite D call. This CDR3 region has 17 residues. Trimming left V 4 bases short and J 0 bases short, with 13 bases between. The germline gives CDR1 MNHNY, CDR2 SVGAGI (reference sequence). The CDR3 loop reads CASSFSTRASGANVLTF. The CDR3 DNA reads as TGTGCCAGCAGTTTCTCCACACGGGCCTCTGGGGCCAACGTCCTGACTTTC.

Details on this clonotype: This may arise from a read error, as a much more abundant clone is one base away. The gene calls are TRBV7-2 and TRBJ2-1, with TRBD2 identical over 11 bases. The CDR3 runs to 18 residues. CDR1 SGHTA and CDR2 FQGNSA come from the germline V gene. The CDR3 coding sequence is TGTGCCAGCGGCTTAGCCACGACCCTAGCGGGAGGTGGGAATGAGCAGTTCTTC. Protein: CASGLATTLAGGGNEQFF.

V usage is TRBV4-1 and J usage is TRBJ2-4; D is ambiguous. This CDR3 has 17 residues. The ends were cut back, 1 base at V and 1 base at J, with 14 bases in the middle. The germline gives CDR1 MGHRA, CDR2 YSYEKL. As DNA, the CDR3 is TGCGCCAGCAGCCAAGTAAAAGACCGGCGGGCCAAAAACATTCAGTACTTC. It is translated as CASSQVKDRRAKNIQYF.

Many counts were recorded for this clonotype. This sequence joins TRBV20-1 and TRBJ2-5; D is unresolved. The CDR3 loop spans 12 amino acids. Trimming cost V 2 bases and J 7 bases, with 11 bases left between them. Germline CDR1 DFQATT, CDR2 SNEGSKA (reference sequence). The CDR3 DNA reads TGCAGTGCTAGACGGACGCCTGGGACCCAGTACTTC. Translated: CSARRTPGTQYF.

This clonotype was picked up a small number of times. This may come from a read error, since a much larger clone is one base off. V and J are TRBV20-1 and TRBJ2-7; 8 nucleotides match TRBD2. Germline-derived CDR1 and CDR2 are DFQATT and SNEGSKA (reference sequence). The junction had 18 bases not matched to a gene; V was cut back by 6 bases and J by 2 bases. The CDR3 length is 17 residues. DNA for the CDR3: TGCAGTGCCTTCAGCCGTCAACTAGCGGCAGGACCCTACGAGCAGTACTTC. This sequence encodes CSAFSRQLAAGPYEQYF.

The genes are TRBV7-3 and TRBJ1-6, with 9 bases identical to TRBD1. The CDR3 is made up of 16 amino acids. Germline trimming cut 5 bases from V and 9 bases from J; bases unmatched to any gene: 11. Germline V lookup: CDR1 SGHTA, CDR2 FQGTGA. CDR3 nucleotides: TGTGCCAGCAGCCCCGGTGGACAGGGGAGTTCTTCACCCCTCCACTTT. Its translation: CASSPGGQGSSSPLHF.

This clonotype was counted a few times. The chain links TRBV28 to TRBJ2-3; D is possibly TRBD2 (6 bases). Trimming stripped 1 base from V and 2 bases from J, with 19 bases between. CDR1 and CDR2 (germline): MDHEN, SYDVKM. The CDR3 runs to 18 residues. The CDR3 nucleotides read TGTGCCAGCAGTTTATTGGGCGGGAACTCGATAATCACAGATACGCAGTATTTT. Residues: CASSLLGGNSIITDTQYF.

This clonotype was observed at least ten times. The rearrangement joins TRBV3-1 to TRBJ2-3, with D uncertain. The CDR3 has 12 amino acids. V was trimmed by 2 bases and J by 5 bases, leaving 5 bases between them. Germline V CDR1 and CDR2: LGHDT, YNNKEL (reference sequence). CDR3 sequence reads: CASSQTKDTQYF. CDR3 nucleotides: TGTGCCAGCAGCCAAACGAAAGATACGCAGTATTTT.

This clonotype occurred many times. The CDR3 here is CASSRSGRGVSTDTQYF. For the CDR3, the DNA is TGTGCCAGTAGCCGTTCCGGCAGGGGCGTCAGCACAGATACGCAGTATTTT. The chain recombines TRBV19 with TRBJ2-3; D is possibly TRBD1 (6 bases). Germline CDR1 LNHDA, CDR2 SQIVND (reference sequence). The CDR3 totals 17 residues. V was clipped by 6 bases and J by 0 bases, with 19 bases between them.

This clonotype was counted many times. This chain links TRBV6-1 with TRBJ1-3; unclear D gene. The ends were cut back, 0 bases at V and 0 bases at J, with 9 bases in the middle. The CDR3 contains 16 residues. Germline CDR1 MNHNS, CDR2 SASEGT. The DNA of the CDR3 is TGTGCCAGCAGTGAAGCGTGGCAGTTCTCTGGAAACACCATATATTTT. Translation gives CASSEAWQFSGNTIYF.

This clonotype has at least ten counts. The V and J genes are TRBV7-9 and TRBJ2-7; 7 nucleotides line up with TRBD2. Per the germline V gene, CDR1 is SEHNR and CDR2 is FQNEAQ (reference sequence). The CDR3 is made up of 15 amino acids. With 1 base clipped from V and 4 bases from J, the junction kept 7 bases outside the gene matches. The CDR3 DNA sequence: TGTGCCAGCAGCTTAGGAGGGCCGGGGGGTTACGAGCAGTACTTC. Its translation is CASSLGGPGGYEQYF.

Details on this clonotype: At one of its ends the junction is not consistent with the germline gene, which may arise from a read error. The gene calls are TRBV14 and TRBJ2-1; tentative D call: TRBD2 (6 bases). Germline V gene lookup returns CDR1 SGHDN and CDR2 FVKESK. CDR3 length equals 14 residues. CDR3: CASRFSGAYNEQSF. CDR3 coding DNA: TGTGCCAGCAGGTTTAGCGGTGCCTACAATGAGCAGTCCTTC.

In its sample, this clonotype was seen a few times. The J gene is TRBJ2-2, the V gene TRBV30, with 7 bases lining up with TRBD1. V was clipped by 2 bases and J by 6 bases; unmatched bases: 9. From germline, CDR1 is GTSNPN and CDR2 SVGIG (reference sequence). CDR3 length equals 15 residues. CDR3 region: CAWSSWAGGAGELFF. The CDR3, as DNA: TGTGCCTGGAGTTCGTGGGCAGGGGGAGCCGGGGAGCTGTTTTTT.

The rearrangement uses TRBV5-4 and TRBJ2-4; 14 positions agree with TRBD2. Germline CDR1 reads SGHNT; CDR2 reads YYREEE (reference sequence). The V gene end was trimmed by 3 bases and the J gene end by 6 bases; junction bases not matched to a gene: 11. This CDR3 spans 18 amino acids. CDR3 nucleotides: TGTGCCAGCAGCTCGGGACTAGCGGGAGAGTGGCCGGGAAACATTCAGTACTTC. It yields the protein CASSSGLAGEWPGNIQYF.